This TCR beta chain was documented in a study of technical replicates of blood from a handful of donors (dated by TCRdb to about 2017). Concerning this clone: It has no known antigen specificity. Base qualities are missing; no much larger clone stands one base away.

Library construction relied on the immunoSEQ multiplex PCR assay. TCRdb took this table from immuneACCESS and kept in-frame rearrangements with V and J called. Such tables lack part of the clones; where checked against another copy, unresolved V genes explain under half of the gap, and the rest is unexplained. A total of tens of thousands of clones appear in this sample, roughly 94% of them only once. The biggest ten clones account for 0.35% to 0.4% of the sample. CDR1 and CDR2, looked up from the germline V gene, are MNHEY and SVGAGI. The CDR3 runs 13 residues from the cysteine to the phenylalanine. Of all the DNA, just the CDR3 is kept, 39 bases in frame from base 1. Deletion took 3 bases off V and 5 bases off J, with a span of 10 bases between the germline ends.

What was sequenced was T cells isolated from PBMCs. The clonotype comes from a human donor in good health. The chain uses TRBV6-5 and TRBJ2-5; the D gene is possibly TRBD1, with 5 bases matching. The DNA reads as follows: TGTGCCAGCAGTTATGGGGCTCCCGAGACCCAGTACTTC. It specifies CASSYGAPETQYF.